These T cell receptor beta chains were read from a single sample in a study of CD8+CD57+ T cells in acquired aplastic anemia. TCRdb reprocessed the reads with MiXCR, giving one entry per CDR3 protein. Among 110,000 or so distinct CDR3 sequences listed, roughly 50% were seen once. The sample consisted of sorted CD4+, CD8+, or CD8+CD57+ T cells (not recorded which) from PBMCs. These receptors were obtained from a human donor in good health, serving as a control. CDR3s leave out the opening cysteine and the closing phenylalanine or tryptophan.

V,J,CDR3
TRBV20-1,TRBJ2-3,SAEGGRGRTDTQY
TRBV16,TRBJ2-3,ASSQFSPATDTQY
TRBV20-1,TRBJ2-5,SARDGRTQY
TRBV2,TRBJ2-6,ASAPWGSGANVLT
TRBV11-2,TRBJ2-3,ASSAAGGQGTDTQY
TRBV25-1,TRBJ2-7,ASSGGGRGLADEQY
TRBV15,TRBJ2-7,ATSRDWDRGNEQY
TRBV13,TRBJ2-2,ASSLGEGRELF
TRBV7-2,TRBJ2-7,ASSSRDAYEQY
TRBV15,TRBJ2-2,ATSRVPGPNTGELF
TRBV20-1,TRBJ2-7,SARDSSGVYEQY
TRBV2,TRBJ2-7,ASTPDRAYEQY
TRBV27,TRBJ2-1,ASSLLTSGGPYNEQF
TRBV7-3,TRBJ2-7,ASSASGTTYEQY
TRBV6-1,TRBJ1-1,ANSGGWDTEAF
TRBV2,TRBJ2-3,ASALADTQY
TRBV5-1,TRBJ1-1,ASSYGQGTTEAS
TRBV2,TRBJ2-7,ASSDFLQGSDEQY
TRBV5-4,TRBJ1-6,ASSQQKGNSPLH
TRBV10-3,TRBJ2-7,AVRASMGEQY
TRBV25-1,TRBJ2-7,ASSEAPGPRSYEQY
TRBV19,TRBJ2-7,ASSRDRGEREY
TRBV6-1,TRBJ2-1,ASSARDGVSSSYNEQF
TRBV27,TRBJ2-5,ASRQGGETQY
TRBV10-3,TRBJ2-5,ASSYSADGSPGS
TRBV5-1,TRBJ1-1,ASSQRQGMNTEAF
TRBV6-1,TRBJ1-2,ASSQGGFDGYT
TRBV25-1,TRBJ2-5,ASSESLDREETQY
TRBV6-1,TRBJ2-7,ASTVDNYEQY
TRBV12-3/TRBV12-4,TRBJ2-7,ASSLAPQGAIEQY
TRBV29-1,TRBJ2-1,SSPRSSYNEQF
TRBV11-2,TRBJ1-2,ASRLGRVVYGYT
TRBV11-2,TRBJ2-6,ASSFPTGANVLT
TRBV2,TRBJ1-2,ASGRDRGNGYT
TRBV12-3/TRBV12-4,TRBJ2-7,ASGPPGDSTYEQY
TRBV10-3,TRBJ2-2,ATGTLGNTGELF
TRBV24-1,TRBJ1-4,ATSDSGANEKLF
TRBV7-8,TRBJ1-2,ASSLSLANYGYT
TRBV7-9,TRBJ1-1,ASSLNENTEAF
TRBV12-3/TRBV12-4,TRBJ2-1,ASSGTPYNEQF